A selection of T cell receptor beta chains follows, all from one sample in a study of blood T cell repertoires in COVID-19. Sequencing was performed with immunoSEQ multiplex PCR; in TCRdb, only in-frame clones are kept and a portion is missing. The sample yields around 250,000 clones, around 89% seen once. Sequenced material: PBMCs or T cells enriched from blood (not recorded which). These receptors originate from a woman aged 25 to 39 who had recovered from COVID-19. Both conserved end residues are part of each CDR3. A D gene is named only where the DNA matches it firmly.

CDR3 protein: CASIDPPWEDSYNEQFF; CDR3 DNA: TGTGCTAGCATCGACCCACCTTGGGAGGACTCCTACAATGAGCAGTTCTTC; V gene: TRBV7-7; CDR3 length: 17; J gene: TRBJ2-1; D gene: NA
CDR3 protein: CASSQDHLGTYEQYF; CDR3 DNA: TGCGCCAGCAGCCAAGATCACCTAGGTACCTACGAGCAGTACTTC; V gene: TRBV4-3; CDR3 length: 15; J gene: TRBJ2-7; D gene: NA
CDR3 protein: CASSPLDRAVEQYF; CDR3 DNA: TGTGCCAGCTCACCACTGGACAGGGCGGTCGAGCAGTACTTC; V gene: TRBV18; CDR3 length: 14; J gene: TRBJ2-7; D gene: TRBD1
CDR3 protein: CASGFGVNQPQHF; CDR3 DNA: TGTGCTAGTGGTTTCGGGGTGAATCAGCCCCAGCATTTT; V gene: TRBV12-5; CDR3 length: 13; J gene: TRBJ1-5; D gene: NA
CDR3 protein: CASRGWDRPTEAFF; CDR3 DNA: TGTGCCAGCCGGGGGTGGGACAGGCCCACCGAAGCTTTCTTT; V gene: TRBV28; CDR3 length: 14; J gene: TRBJ1-1; D gene: TRBD1
CDR3 protein: CASRTGFPGQGYEQYF; CDR3 DNA: TGTGCCAGCAGGACGGGGTTCCCGGGACAGGGCTACGAGCAGTACTTC; V gene: TRBV5-8; CDR3 length: 16; J gene: TRBJ2-7; D gene: TRBD1
CDR3 protein: CASSQTGPYGYTF; CDR3 DNA: TGTGCCAGCAGTCAGACTGGTCCCTATGGCTACACCTTC; V gene: TRBV12-3/TRBV12-4; CDR3 length: 13; J gene: TRBJ1-2; D gene: NA
CDR3 protein: CASSIGTGTYEQYF; CDR3 DNA: TGTGCCAGTAGTATTGGCACAGGGACCTACGAGCAGTACTTC; V gene: TRBV19; CDR3 length: 14; J gene: TRBJ2-7; D gene: NA
CDR3 protein: CASSLKTVDSNQPQHF; CDR3 DNA: TGCGCCAGCAGCCTAAAGACAGTGGATAGCAATCAGCCCCAGCATTTT; V gene: TRBV4-1; CDR3 length: 16; J gene: TRBJ1-5; D gene: NA
CDR3 protein: CASSVGMRNEKLFF; CDR3 DNA: TGTGCCAGCAGCGTAGGAATGAGAAATGAAAAACTGTTTTTT; V gene: TRBV9; CDR3 length: 14; J gene: TRBJ1-4; D gene: NA
CDR3 protein: CASRRDSNTDTQYF; CDR3 DNA: TGTGCCAGCAGAAGAGACAGCAACACAGATACGCAGTATTTT; V gene: TRBV3-1/TRBV3-2; CDR3 length: 14; J gene: TRBJ2-3; D gene: NA